The 26 T cell receptor beta chains listed next were all sequenced from one sample in a study of blood T cell repertoires in COVID-19. Repertoires were generated with immunoSEQ multiplex PCR, while TCRdb's copy carries only in-frame clones and drops some. The sample holds a few hundred thousand clones, more than 80% seen once. Sequenced input: peripheral blood. The source is a man in his forties with acute or convalescent COVID-19.

In DNA form, the CDR3 reads TGTGCCAGCAGCCATGGACCTGGGAGCACTGAAGCTTTCTTT. Its translation: CASSHGPGSTEAFF. The gene calls are TRBV6-5 and TRBJ1-1; D is ambiguous. Germline V gives CDR1 MNHEY, CDR2 SVGAGI. V was trimmed by 6 bases and J by 4 bases, leaving 15 bases between them. The CDR3 contains 14 residues.

DNA of the CDR3: TGTGCCAGCTCAACGGGACAGGGGAACGGCTACACCTTC. It translates to CASSTGQGNGYTF. The chain combines TRBV18 with TRBJ1-2, with 10 nucleotides matching TRBD1. V was clipped by 5 bases and J by 8 bases; unmatched bases: 5. Germline CDR1 reads KGHSH; CDR2 reads LQKENI. CDR3 length equals 13 residues.

V and J are TRBV28 and TRBJ2-2; D possibly corresponds to TRBD1 (7 bases). This CDR3 is 15 amino acids long. The germline CDR1 and CDR2 sequences are MDHEN and SYDVKM. V lost 3 bases and J 6 bases, leaving 14 bases between the germline ends. CDR3 sequence reads: CASSFSQGGAGELFF. In DNA, the CDR3 is TGTGCCAGCAGTTTCTCTCAGGGGGGCGCCGGGGAGCTGTTTTTT.

This clone was detected a few times. This rearrangement joins TRBV6-4 to TRBJ1-1; D is ambiguous. Per the germline V gene, CDR1 is MRHNA and CDR2 is SNTAGT. The CDR3 spans 13 residues. V was pared by 5 bases and J by 0 bases, with 7 bases between. CDR3 in DNA: TGTGCCAGCAGTCGAGCTTTGAACACTGAAGCTTTCTTT. Encoded protein: CASSRALNTEAFF.

This clone was detected only once. The chain joins TRBV7-8 to TRBJ1-1; D might be TRBD1 (5 bases). Trimming shortened V by 5 bases and J by 5 bases, and 15 bases separated the two germline ends. The CDR3 runs 14 residues. The V gene's germline CDR1 is SGHVS and CDR2 FQNEAQ. This CDR3 is CASSQDTGETEAFF. The CDR3 coding sequence is TGTGCCAGCAGCCAAGATACGGGGGAAACTGAAGCTTTCTTT.

The genes are TRBV5-6 and TRBJ2-7, with D perhaps TRBD1 (6 bases). Germline V lookup: CDR1 SGHDT, CDR2 YYEEEE. V lost 2 bases and J lost 3, with 12 bases in between. This CDR3 is 14 amino acids long. The CDR3 is CASSLSWTVYEQYF. Written as DNA, the CDR3 is TGTGCCAGCAGCTTAAGCTGGACAGTCTACGAGCAGTACTTC.

The chain has TRBV11-3 and TRBJ2-7, with 8 positions matching TRBD1. With V trimmed by 5 bases and J by 3 bases, 9 bases remained unmatched. CDR1 and CDR2 (germline): SGHNT, YENEEA. The CDR3 has 15 amino acids. CDR3 loop: CASSLRTGWDYEQYF. For the CDR3, the DNA is TGTGCCAGCAGCCTAAGGACAGGGTGGGACTACGAGCAGTACTTC.

The rearrangement joins TRBV9 to TRBJ2-7, with D perhaps matching TRBD1 (5 bases). Germline CDR1 and CDR2: SGDLS and YYNGEE. V shed 4 bases and J shed 3 bases, with 14 bases lying between them. The length of the CDR3 is 14 residues. CDR3 in DNA: TGTGCCAGCAGCCGATTCCAGGGCGACTACGAGCAGTACTTC. It is translated as CASSRFQGDYEQYF. The full variable domain, in which reference TRBV9 and TRBJ2-7 provide the parts outside the CDR3, is DSGVTQTPKHLITATGQRVTLRCSPRSGDLSVYWYQQSLDQGLQFLIQYYNGEERAKGNILERFSAQQFPDLHSELNLSSLELGDSALYFCASSRFQGDYEQYFGPGTRLTVT.

This clone is a singleton in its sample. This rearrangement joins TRBV5-1 to TRBJ2-1, with 10 bases aligning to TRBD2. Germline-derived CDR1 and CDR2 are SGHRS and YFSETQ. V trimming: 0 bases; J trimming: 8 bases; junction bases outside the gene matches: 8. The CDR3 contains 16 residues. The CDR3 coding sequence is TGCGCCAGCAGCTTGGGGGCTAGCGGGAGTATATATGAGCAGTTCTTC. This sequence encodes CASSLGASGSIYEQFF.

The rearrangement joins TRBV9 to TRBJ2-2; 7 bases agree with TRBD1. Germline loops: CDR1 SGDLS, CDR2 YYNGEE. The CDR3 totals 15 residues. V dropped 4 bases and J dropped 3; count of bases not matched to a gene: 6. The CDR3 DNA reads TGTGCCAGCAGCCTAAGGGGGCAGGACACCGGGGAGCTGTTTTTT. It codes for CASSLRGQDTGELFF.

V gene TRBV28 combines with J gene TRBJ1-1; 7 nucleotides line up with TRBD1. Germline V lookup: CDR1 MDHEN, CDR2 SYDVKM. V dropped 0 bases and J dropped 6; count of bases not matched to a gene: 10. The CDR3 covers 16 residues. The CDR3 protein is CASSLWSRGKGAEAFF. DNA of the CDR3: TGTGCCAGCAGTTTATGGAGCAGGGGGAAAGGTGCTGAAGCTTTCTTT.

V gene TRBV5-1 combines with J gene TRBJ2-5; D remains unclear. The CDR3 is 12 residues long. Germline assignment: CDR1 SGHRS and CDR2 YFSETQ. Trimming stripped 0 bases from V and 9 bases from J, with 9 bases between. In DNA form, the CDR3 reads TGCGCCAGCAGCTTGGGCGATGGGCCCCAGTACTTC. Protein product: CASSLGDGPQYF.

V gene TRBV5-4 combines with J gene TRBJ1-6, with D possibly matching TRBD1 (6 bases). Germline V gene data show CDR1 as SGHNT and CDR2 as YYREEE (reference sequence). Trimming removed 0 bases from V and 9 bases from J, with 13 bases in between. The CDR3 extends over 15 amino acids. This chain's CDR3 is CASSLGDRPRSPLHF. The CDR3 DNA follows: TGTGCCAGCAGCTTGGGTGACAGGCCGCGTTCACCCCTCCACTTT.

The chain couples TRBV28 to TRBJ2-7, with 8 bases matching TRBD1. This CDR3 contains 14 residues. V was pared by 5 bases and J by 4 bases, with 7 bases of the junction left unmatched. Germline CDR1 is MDHEN and CDR2 is SYDVKM. The chain's CDR3 is CASSLRDRLYEQYF. CDR3 coding DNA: TGTGCCAGCAGTCTCCGGGACAGGTTGTACGAGCAGTACTTC.

J is TRBJ1-1 and V is TRBV4-1; D is unresolved. Trimming cost V 3 bases and J 3 bases, with 8 bases left between them. This CDR3 contains 13 residues. The germline V gene has CDR1 MGHRA and CDR2 YSYEKL. The CDR3 sequence: CASSQSRHTEAFF. CDR3 nucleotide sequence: TGCGCCAGCAGCCAGTCCAGGCACACTGAAGCTTTCTTT.

The chain carries TRBV28 and TRBJ2-5; D possibly corresponds to TRBD1 (5 bases). This CDR3 is 15 amino acids long. Deletions cut 1 base from V and 3 bases from J, with 12 bases between. CDR1 and CDR2 (germline): MDHEN, SYDVKM. The CDR3 reads CASSLLKGKEETQYF. The CDR3 DNA is TGTGCCAGCAGTTTATTGAAGGGGAAGGAAGAGACCCAGTACTTC.

V is TRBV6-5 and J is TRBJ2-3, with 13 bases aligning to TRBD2. CDR1 and CDR2 from the germline V gene are MNHEY and SVGAGI. The junction had 0 bases not matched to a gene; V was cut back by 2 bases and J by 1 base. The CDR3 has 16 amino acids. DNA for the CDR3: TGTGCCAGCAGTTACGGACTAGCGGGGGGCACAGATACGCAGTATTTT. Amino acids: CASSYGLAGGTDTQYF.

J is TRBJ1-5 and V is TRBV5-6; D possibly corresponds to TRBD1 (5 bases). This CDR3 region has 14 residues. In germline, CDR1 is SGHDT, CDR2 YYEEEE. Trimming removed 1 base at V and 7 bases at J, with 12 bases between. The CDR3 region is CASSLIGARQPQHF. The DNA of the CDR3 is TGTGCCAGCAGCTTGATTGGGGCTCGGCAGCCCCAGCATTTT. Filled out from reference TRBV5-6 and TRBJ1-5, the complete variable domain reads DAGVTQSPTHLIKTRGQQVTLRCSPKSGHDTVSWYQQALGQGPQFIFQYYEEEERQRGNFPDRFSGHQFPNYSSELNVNALLLGDSALYLCASSLIGARQPQHFGDGTRLSIL.

The genes are TRBV24-1 and TRBJ1-1; weak D call: TRBD1 (6 bases). Trimming took 2 bases from V and 5 from J, leaving 8 bases between them. Germline V gene lookup returns CDR1 KGHDR and CDR2 SFDVKD. This CDR3 has 13 residues. This CDR3 is CATSDWGLTEAFF. CDR3 bases: TGTGCCACCAGTGATTGGGGGCTGACTGAAGCTTTCTTT.

V usage is TRBV9 and J usage is TRBJ2-7; D is perhaps TRBD2 (6 bases). CDR1 is SGDLS, CDR2 YYNGEE, per germline. Trimming took 2 bases from V and 2 from J, leaving 11 bases between them. CDR3 length: 14 amino acids. The CDR3 region has the DNA TGTGCCAGCAGCGTGGGACTTCTCACCTACGAGCAGTACTTC. It yields the protein CASSVGLLTYEQYF.

The rearrangement uses TRBV5-8 and TRBJ1-2, with D possibly TRBD1 on 6 matching bases. Trimming cost V 2 bases and J 8 bases, with 16 bases left between them. Germline values: CDR1 SGHTS, CDR2 YDEGEE. The CDR3 is 14 residues long. The CDR3 bases are TGTGCCAGCAGCTTTAGTCCACAGGGCGGGGGCTACACCTTC. This gives the protein CASSFSPQGGGYTF.

This clone has just one count. The chain employs TRBV7-9 and TRBJ2-2; possibly TRBD1 for D (5 bases). Trimming left V 6 bases short and J 0 bases short, with 11 bases between. This CDR3 is built from 15 residues. CDR1 and CDR2 (germline): SEHNR, FQNEAQ (reference sequence). DNA of the CDR3: TGTGCCAGCAGACGACAGTTCGCGAACACCGGGGAGCTGTTTTTT. It is translated as CASRRQFANTGELFF.

The rearrangement joins TRBV2 to TRBJ1-5, with D unclear. CDR1 is SNHLY, CDR2 FYNNEI, per germline. Between the trimmed V and J ends, which lost 8 bases and 0 bases, there was a span of 8 bases. The CDR3 is made up of 13 amino acids. The chain's CDR3 is CASGRLSNQPQHF. Here the CDR3 DNA reads TGTGCCAGCGGCAGACTTAGCAATCAGCCCCAGCATTTT.

The J gene is TRBJ2-1, the V gene TRBV18, with 7 bases that match TRBD1. The CDR3 sequence is 12 residues long. Trimming removed 4 bases from V and 13 bases from J; junction bases left unmatched: 7. From germline, CDR1 is KGHSH and CDR2 LQKENI. This CDR3 reads CASSQGQIDQFF. The DNA for the CDR3 is TGTGCCAGCTCACAGGGACAGATCGATCAGTTCTTC.

The chain links TRBV6-5 to TRBJ2-1; 11 bases fit TRBD2. The CDR3 contains 15 residues. Trimming took 6 bases from V and 9 from J; bases not matched to a gene: 10. Germline lookup yields CDR1 MNHEY and CDR2 SVGAGI. The CDR3 loop is CASRGGLAGGREQFF. The CDR3 DNA sequence: TGTGCCAGCAGGGGAGGCCTAGCGGGGGGTCGTGAGCAGTTCTTC.

The chain links TRBV6-5 to TRBJ2-7; possibly TRBD1 for D (5 bases). With 6 bases removed from V and 5 bases from J, the gap between germline ends came to 8 bases. Germline V gives CDR1 MNHEY, CDR2 SVGAGI. The CDR3 runs 11 residues. The CDR3 DNA is TGTGCCAGCAGCAAGGGGAACGAGCAGTACTTC. Amino acids: CASSKGNEQYF.